This record concerns one T cell receptor beta chain sequence. Antigen unknown. This sample was included in a study of T cells in localized non-small cell lung cancer. Findings and limits, study-wide: Adjacent uninvolved lung had the highest clonality, suggesting focused antigen responses. One tumor region alone was sequenced, and heterogeneity therefore remains possible. Prolonged overall survival went with higher T cell density in the blood. Paired adjacent lung recovered a median approximately 62 of the top 100 tumor clones.

Repertoires were generated with immunoSEQ multiplex PCR, while TCRdb's copy carries only in-frame clones and drops some. The repertoire holds about 59,000 clones, with roughly 90% as singletons. CDR3 length equals 17 residues. The germline CDR1 and CDR2 sequences are SGHTA and FQGNSA. The V gene lost 5 bases and the J gene lost 4 bases, with 21 bases spanning the gap. The sequences come from peripheral blood, collected before any cancer treatment. This chain joins TRBV7-2 and TRBJ1-3, with D hard to call. This sequence originates from a man aged 40 to 70 with stage I squamous cell lung carcinoma. The CDR3 DNA sequence: TGTGCCAGCAGCAAAGAGGTGGGGAAGGCGTCCGGAAACACCATATATTTT. Its protein is CASSKEVGKASGNTIYF. The whole variable domain, remainder taken from reference TRBV7-2 and TRBJ1-3, is GAGVSQSPSNKVTEKGKDVELRCDPISGHTALYWYRQSLGQGLEFLIYFQGNSAPDKSGLPSDRFSAERTGGSVSTLTIQRTQQEDSAVYLCASSKEVGKASGNTIYFGEGSWLTVV.